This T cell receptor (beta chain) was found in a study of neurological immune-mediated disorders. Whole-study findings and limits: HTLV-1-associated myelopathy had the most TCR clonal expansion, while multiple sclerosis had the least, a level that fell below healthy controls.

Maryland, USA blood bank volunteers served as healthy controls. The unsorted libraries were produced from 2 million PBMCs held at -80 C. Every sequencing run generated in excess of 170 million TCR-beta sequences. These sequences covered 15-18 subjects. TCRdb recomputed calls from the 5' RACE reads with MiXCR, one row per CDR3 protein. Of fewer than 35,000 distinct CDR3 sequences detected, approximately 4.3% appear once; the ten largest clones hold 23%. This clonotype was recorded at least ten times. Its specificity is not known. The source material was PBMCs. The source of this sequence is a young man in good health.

DNA of the CDR3: TGCGCCAGCAGCGAGCTTCAGGGGCCGAGCACTGAAGCTTTCTTT. Residues: CASSELQGPSTEAFF. The chain combines TRBV10-2 with TRBJ1-1; TRBD1 is a possible D gene (6 bases). The CDR3 is 15 residues long. V was trimmed by 6 bases and J by 4 bases, leaving 18 bases between them. The germline V gene has CDR1 WSHSY and CDR2 SAAADI.